Below, 31 T cell receptor beta chains from the same sample are listed, as sequenced in a study of OX40 agonist ivuxolimab in advanced cancers. The protocol was immunoSEQ multiplex PCR, while the TCRdb copy is restricted to in-frame clones and leaves out a portion. The sample lists roughly 25,000 clones, roughly four fifths occurring once. Sequenced material: CD4+ or CD8+ T cells sorted from blood, taken in a trial of the OX40 agonist ivuxolimab. The source of these receptors is an adult with an advanced solid tumor such as melanoma, head and neck, liver or kidney cancer.

The J gene is TRBJ2-7, the V gene TRBV5-6; D not certain. CDR1 is SGHDT and CDR2 is YYEEEE in the germline V gene. V was cut by 2 bases and J by 2 bases, with 8 bases left in between. The CDR3 is 13 amino acids. DNA of the CDR3: TGTGCCAGCAGCTTCGTAGAAACCTACGAGCAGTACTTC. Translating gives CASSFVETYEQYF.

This chain links TRBV25-1 with TRBJ1-3; TRBD1 matches 8 bases. Germline CDR1 and CDR2: MGHDK and SYGVNS. The CDR3 has 12 amino acids. V shed 7 bases, J shed 8 bases, and the junction held 4 bases outside the gene matches. The CDR3 DNA is TGTGCCAGCACCGGACAGGGCGACACCATATATTTT. Its translation is CASTGQGDTIYF.

This clone has more than one count but fewer than ten. The gene calls are TRBV5-6 and TRBJ1-6, with TRBD1 as a possible D gene (5 bases). V was cut by 6 bases and J by 7 bases, with 17 bases left in between. This CDR3 is built from 15 residues. Germline V CDR1 and CDR2: SGHDT, YYEEEE. The chain's CDR3 is CASILARDVNSPLHF. The DNA for the CDR3 is TGTGCCAGCATCCTTGCAAGGGACGTGAATTCACCCCTCCACTTT.

Concerning this clone: Other DNA variants within this sample encode the same CDR3. The chain uses TRBV6-5 and TRBJ2-1; TRBD1 is a possible D gene (6 bases). Germline values: CDR1 MNHEY, CDR2 SVGAGI. The CDR3 has 13 amino acids. V was clipped by 6 bases and J by 9 bases, with 15 bases between them. The chain's CDR3 is CASRNTGSGEQFF. The CDR3 DNA is TGTGCCAGCAGAAATACAGGGTCGGGTGAGCAGTTCTTC.

This clone showed up just once. The junction and the germline gene differ at one end; a read error may be behind it. The chain is built from TRBV6-1 and TRBJ2-7; TRBD1 aligns across 9 bases. The V gene's germline CDR1 is MNHNS and CDR2 SASEGT. The CDR3 extends over 14 amino acids. The CDR3 nucleotides read TGTGCCAGCTCGAAGGGACAGGGCTTCTACGAGCAGTGCTTC. It yields the protein CASSKGQGFYEQCF.

V usage is TRBV19 and J usage is TRBJ2-1; D gene uncertain. The germline V gene has CDR1 LNHDA and CDR2 SQIVND (reference sequence). The CDR3 consists of 13 residues. Trimming left V 0 bases short and J 4 bases short, with 4 bases between. The CDR3 sequence is CASSIEAYNEQFF. CDR3 bases: TGTGCCAGTAGTATAGAGGCGTACAATGAGCAGTTCTTC. Full variable domain (remainder filled in from reference TRBV19 and TRBJ2-1): DGGITQSPKYLFRKEGQNVTLSCEQNLNHDAMYWYRQDPGQGLRLIYYSQIVNDFQKGDIAEGYSVSREKKESFPLTVTSAQKNPTAFYLCASSIEAYNEQFFGPGTRLTVL.

The rearrangement joins TRBV29-1 to TRBJ2-2; TRBD2 matches at 12 bases. V lost 6 bases and J lost 6; bases outside the gene matches: 8. The CDR3 totals 15 residues. The germline gives CDR1 SQVTM, CDR2 ANQGSEA. CDR3 residues: CSVALAGGRSGELFF. Here the CDR3 DNA reads TGCAGCGTGGCTCTAGCGGGGGGGCGGTCCGGGGAGCTGTTTTTT.

V gene TRBV27 combines with J gene TRBJ1-6; 9 positions agree with TRBD1. This CDR3 has 17 residues. The germline V gene encodes CDR1 MNHEY and CDR2 SMNVEV (reference sequence). V lost 6 bases, J lost 1 base, and 7 bases stayed unmatched. The CDR3 DNA reads as TGTGCCAGCAGACCACAGGGGGCGGGTTCCTATAATTCACCCCTCCACTTT. The encoded protein is CASRPQGAGSYNSPLHF.

This chain connects TRBV6-5 to TRBJ1-1; unclear D gene. This CDR3 comprises 13 residues. Germline values: CDR1 MNHEY, CDR2 SVGAGI. Trimming stripped 2 bases from V and 0 bases from J, with 4 bases between. In nucleotides, the CDR3 is TGTGCCAGCAGTTACCGAGTGAACACTGAAGCTTTCTTT. This codes for CASSYRVNTEAFF.

This clone was counted a single time. V usage is TRBV29-1 and J usage is TRBJ1-3, with 8 nucleotides matching TRBD1. Germline CDR1 reads SQVTM; CDR2 reads ANQGSEA. V lost 7 bases, J lost 0 bases, and 17 bases stayed unmatched. The CDR3 contains 18 residues. CDR3 in DNA: TGCAGCGCCACCGGGACAGGCCACGAATTAAACTCTGGAAACACCATATATTTT. Its protein product is CSATGTGHELNSGNTIYF.

By frequency in the sample, this clone is medium-sized. The chain has TRBV5-6 and TRBJ1-4; D unclear. From germline, CDR1 is SGHDT and CDR2 YYEEEE. V shed 4 bases and J shed 4 bases, with 11 bases lying between them. The CDR3 extends over 14 amino acids. CDR3: CASSLDSYNEKLFF. DNA of the CDR3: TGTGCCAGCAGCCTGGACTCCTATAATGAAAAACTGTTTTTT.

The rearrangement joins TRBV5-1 to TRBJ1-2; 11 nucleotides align to TRBD1. The CDR3 has 15 amino acids. The V gene end was trimmed by 3 bases and the J gene end by 4 bases; junction bases not matched to a gene: 5. CDR1 SGHRS and CDR2 YFSETQ come from the germline V gene. CDR3 in DNA: TGCGCCAGCAGCTCGGGGGACAGGGGGATCTATGGCTACACCTTC. Translation: CASSSGDRGIYGYTF.

V gene TRBV7-6 combines with J gene TRBJ1-5, with D possibly TRBD1 on 6 matching bases. V was trimmed by 4 bases and J by 6 bases, leaving 25 bases between them. There are 18 residues in the CDR3. Per the germline V gene, CDR1 is SGHVS and CDR2 is FNYEAQ. Here the CDR3 reads CASSSLTGSTAGSQPQHF. DNA of the CDR3: TGTGCCAGCAGCTCCTTGACAGGTTCCACCGCGGGCTCTCAGCCCCAGCATTTT.

This chain links TRBV7-6 with TRBJ2-2, with unresolved D. CDR3 length equals 14 residues. The V end lost 2 bases, the J end lost 4 bases, and 8 bases lay between the germline ends. Germline CDR1 SGHVS, CDR2 FNYEAQ. This chain's CDR3 is CASSLSSATGELFF. CDR3 nucleotide sequence: TGTGCCAGCAGCTTAAGTTCGGCCACCGGGGAGCTGTTTTTT.

This chain links TRBV6-5 with TRBJ1-2; D is ambiguous. With 5 bases removed from V and 4 bases from J, the gap between germline ends came to 11 bases. Germline V gene sequence: CDR1 MNHEY, CDR2 SVGAGI. The CDR3 has 13 residues. CDR3 protein: CASSKRTAYGYTF. CDR3 nucleotides: TGTGCCAGCAGTAAAAGAACAGCCTATGGCTACACCTTC.

This clone was counted a single time. V and J are TRBV11-1 and TRBJ2-7; the match to TRBD1 covers 10 bases. V lost 5 bases and J lost 6; bases outside the gene matches: 13. The CDR3 totals 16 residues. CDR1 SGHAT and CDR2 FQDESV come from the germline V gene (reference sequence). CDR3 protein: CASSTLPGQGIPEQYF. The CDR3 DNA follows: TGTGCCAGCAGCACTCTGCCGGGACAGGGGATTCCCGAGCAGTACTTC.

The chain couples TRBV7-9 to TRBJ1-6; D is possibly TRBD1 (6 bases). The CDR3 sequence is 14 residues long. Germline CDR1 SEHNR, CDR2 FQNEAQ (reference sequence). Trimming removed 3 bases at V and 7 bases at J, with 10 bases between. CDR3: CASSFRDTNSPLHF. In DNA, the CDR3 is TGTGCCAGCAGCTTCCGGGACACGAATTCACCCCTCCACTTT.

The J gene is TRBJ1-2, the V gene TRBV30; D perhaps matches TRBD1 (6 bases). Trimming removed 5 bases at V and 8 bases at J, with 21 bases between. The CDR3 has 14 amino acids. CDR1 and CDR2 from the germline V gene are GTSNPN and SVGIG (reference sequence). CDR3 sequence: CAWGQGRHTGGYTF. The CDR3 nucleotides read TGTGCCTGGGGGCAGGGGCGTCATACGGGAGGCTACACCTTC.

V is TRBV6-7 and J is TRBJ2-1, with 11 bases matching TRBD1. TRBV6-7 is placed among ORFs of uncertain function. The CDR3 consists of 20 residues. The V gene end was trimmed by 2 bases and the J gene end by 0 bases; junction bases not matched to a gene: 12. This CDR3 is CASSYVEPGTGGFSYNEQFF. The CDR3, as DNA: TGTGCCAGCAGTTACGTCGAGCCCGGGACAGGGGGATTCTCCTACAATGAGCAGTTCTTC.

This chain links TRBV10-2 with TRBJ2-1, with 11 bases matching TRBD1. CDR3 size: 14 residues. Germline V gene data show CDR1 as WSHSY and CDR2 as SAAADI. Trimming took 8 bases from V and 8 from J; bases not matched to a gene: 8. The CDR3 is CASWGQGVVDEQFF. CDR3 bases: TGCGCCAGCTGGGGACAGGGGGTAGTCGATGAGCAGTTCTTC.

V gene TRBV5-6 combines with J gene TRBJ2-5; 8 bases align to TRBD1. The J call could be wrong; TRBJ2-7 is a better fit for the DNA end. The CDR3 contains 17 residues. The germline V gene has CDR1 SGHDT and CDR2 YYEEEE. CDR3 DNA sequence: TGTGCCAGCAGCTTGGAAGACAGGGGATTCCGGTCCTACGAGCAGTACTTC. Amino acid sequence: CASSLEDRGFRSYEQYF.

The chain has TRBV23-1 and TRBJ2-5; D gene unclear. TRBV23-1 counts as an open reading frame of uncertain function. The V and J ends lost 0 bases and 0 bases respectively, with 11 bases between them. CDR3 size: 16 residues. The CDR3 DNA is TGCGCCAGCAGTCAATCGGGCAGACCCCACCAAGAGACCCAGTACTTC. Translation: CASSQSGRPHQETQYF.

The J gene is TRBJ2-7, the V gene TRBV6-5; TRBD1 aligns across 7 bases. The CDR3 totals 15 residues. Trimming cost V 5 bases and J 0 bases; bases outside gene matches: 7. Germline CDR1 reads MNHEY; CDR2 reads SVGAGI. The CDR3 DNA follows: TGTGCCAGCAGTGTACAGGGGTGGAACTCCTACGAGCAGTACTTC. Protein sequence: CASSVQGWNSYEQYF.

The chain recombines TRBV10-2 with TRBJ1-2, with a possible D match to TRBD1 (5 bases). Trimming stripped 6 bases from V and 2 bases from J, with 19 bases between. CDR1 is WSHSY and CDR2 is SAAADI in the germline V gene. The CDR3 totals 16 residues. The CDR3 DNA reads as TGCGCCAGCAGAGACCCGGACACTTTGCTAAACTATGGCTACACCTTC. Amino acids: CASRDPDTLLNYGYTF.

The rearrangement links TRBV6-6 to TRBJ2-7; 7 nucleotides align to TRBD1. The V and J ends lost 5 bases and 1 base, in that order; junction bases with no gene match: 5. The CDR3 loop spans 14 amino acids. Germline CDR1 and CDR2: MNHNY and SVGAGI (reference sequence). CDR3 in DNA: TGTGCCAGCAGTCCCTTGACAGGGTCCTACGAGCAGTACTTC. It yields the protein CASSPLTGSYEQYF.

Points on this clone: The same CDR3 also results from other DNA sequences found in this sample. V and J are TRBV5-4 and TRBJ2-7; 8 bases are a match to TRBD1. Trimming at V came to 2 bases and at J to 2 bases, leaving 3 bases not matched to a gene. This CDR3 is 14 amino acids long. Germline V lookup: CDR1 SGHNT, CDR2 YYREEE (reference sequence). The CDR3 region is CASSFGTGAYEQYF. DNA of the CDR3: TGTGCCAGCAGCTTCGGGACAGGAGCCTACGAGCAGTACTTC. The full variable domain, in which reference TRBV5-4 and TRBJ2-7 provide the parts outside the CDR3, is ETGVTQSPTHLIKTRGQQVTLRCSSQSGHNTVSWYQQALGQGPQFIFQYYREEENGRGNFPPRFSGLQFPNYSSELNVNALELDDSALYLCASSFGTGAYEQYFGPGTRLTVT.

The V call is TRBV7-2, the J call TRBJ1-5, with TRBD1 matching 12 bases. This CDR3 has 15 residues. Germline V gives CDR1 SGHTA, CDR2 FQGNSA. V gave up 6 bases and J gave up 5 bases; unmatched junction bases: 5. The CDR3 sequence is CASSLGQGAYQPQHF. The CDR3 DNA follows: TGTGCCAGCAGTTTGGGACAGGGGGCATATCAGCCCCAGCATTTT.

V usage is TRBV4-1 and J usage is TRBJ1-1; D uncertain. V gave up 0 bases and J gave up 4 bases, with 12 bases separating them. Germline V gene data show CDR1 as MGHRA and CDR2 as YSYEKL. This CDR3 contains 15 residues. CDR3 in DNA: TGCGCCAGCAGCCAAGAGGGCCTGTTGATCACTGAAGCTTTCTTT. Its translation is CASSQEGLLITEAFF.

The CDR3 spells CASSILSAGHANTEAFF. In DNA form, the CDR3 reads TGTGCCAGTAGTATACTCTCCGCGGGACACGCAAACACTGAAGCTTTCTTT. The genes are TRBV19 and TRBJ1-1; TRBD1 might be the D (6 bases). Trimming shortened V by 2 bases and J by 2 bases, and 18 bases separated the two germline ends. Looked up from germline, CDR1 is LNHDA and CDR2 is SQIVND (reference sequence). This CDR3 comprises 17 residues.

The genes are TRBV9 and TRBJ1-1; TRBD1 might be the D (6 bases). The V end was cut by 0 bases, the J end by 4 bases, with 7 bases between. The CDR3 has 13 amino acids. CDR1 SGDLS and CDR2 YYNGEE come from the germline V gene. The CDR3 DNA is TGTGCCAGCAGCGTAGGGGGGCTCACTGAAGCTTTCTTT. It yields the protein CASSVGGLTEAFF.

In DNA form, the CDR3 reads TGTGCCACTACGGGCAGGGAGAACGAGCAGTACTTC. Translated, it gives CATTGRENEQYF. This sequence joins TRBV2 and TRBJ2-7, with D perhaps TRBD1 or TRBD2 (5 bases each). The CDR3 extends over 12 amino acids. Germline V gene lookup returns CDR1 SNHLY and CDR2 FYNNEI. Trimming cost V 10 bases and J 5 bases, with 15 bases left between them.